Below are 8 T cell receptor beta chains sequenced from a single sample in a study of shared clonotypes between healthy human individuals. The data were produced by immunoSEQ multiplex PCR, yet TCRdb's version contains in-frame clones alone and is incomplete. The sample has around 940,000 clones, roughly 72% seen once; the top ten hold over 1.3%. The sequenced sample was memory CD4+ T cells sorted from blood. The subset was: CD45RA-negative fraction. The receptors derive from a man aged 18 to 35 in good health.

The chain uses TRBV2 and TRBJ1-2, with D perhaps matching TRBD1 (5 bases). CDR1 is SNHLY, CDR2 FYNNEI, per germline. This CDR3 comprises 13 residues. V dropped 6 bases and J dropped 2 bases, with 10 bases sitting between them. Written as DNA, the CDR3 is TGTGCCAGCAGCCAGGACACCAACTATGGCTACACCTTC. This encodes CASSQDTNYGYTF. The full variable domain, rest sourced from reference TRBV2 and TRBJ1-2, is EPEVTQTPSHQVTQMGQEVILRCVPISNHLYFYWYRQILGQKVEFLVSFYNNEISEKSEIFDDQFSVERPDGSNFTLKIRSTKLEDSAMYFCASSQDTNYGYTFGSGTRLTVV.

This rearrangement joins TRBV6-6 to TRBJ1-3; D is unresolved. The CDR3 contains 13 residues. With 2 bases removed from V and 0 bases from J, the gap between germline ends came to 2 bases. CDR1 and CDR2 (germline): MNHNY, SVGAGI (reference sequence). CDR3 amino acids: CASSYGSGNTIYF. For the CDR3, the DNA is TGTGCCAGCAGTTACGGCTCTGGAAACACCATATATTTT.

V gene TRBV14 combines with J gene TRBJ2-6; D possibly corresponds to TRBD2 (5 bases). The V and J ends lost 4 bases and 8 bases respectively, with 9 bases between them. CDR1 is SGHDN, CDR2 FVKESK, per germline. The CDR3 sequence is 13 residues long. DNA of the CDR3: TGTGCCAGCAGCCGTAGGGAGCCCAACGTCCTGACTTTC. It translates to CASSRREPNVLTF.

CDR3 amino acids: CASSLAFKVHEQYF. In nucleotides, the CDR3 is TGTGCCAGCAGCTTAGCCTTCAAAGTACACGAGCAGTACTTC. The V gene is TRBV7-9, the J gene TRBJ2-7; D not resolved. Trimming took 0 bases from V and 5 from J, leaving 11 bases between them. The CDR3 runs to 14 residues. Germline V gives CDR1 SEHNR, CDR2 FQNEAQ (reference sequence).

As concerns this clone: Other DNA sequences in this sample translate to the same CDR3. The chain links TRBV5-1 to TRBJ1-3, with D unresolved. Germline CDR1 SGHRS, CDR2 YFSETQ. Between the trimmed V and J ends, which lost 0 bases and 1 base, there was a span of 8 bases. The CDR3 has 15 amino acids. CDR3 coding DNA: TGCGCCAGCAGCTTGGCCGGGGTTTCTGGAAACACCATATATTTT. This gives the protein CASSLAGVSGNTIYF.

The chain links TRBV6-6 to TRBJ2-6; unclear D gene. Per germline, CDR1 MNHNY and CDR2 SVGAGI (reference sequence). This CDR3 has 16 amino acids. Trimming took off 7 bases at V and 1 base at J, with 14 bases between the two ends. CDR3 DNA sequence: TGTGCCAGCATGCCCGGTCCGCCATCTGGGGCCAACGTCCTGACTTTC. It is translated as CASMPGPPSGANVLTF.

This chain uses TRBV14 with TRBJ2-7; TRBD1 agrees at 8 bases. There are 15 residues in the CDR3. The germline V gene encodes CDR1 SGHDN and CDR2 FVKESK. J lost 5 bases, V lost 0 bases, and 6 bases had no gene match. In DNA, the CDR3 is TGTGCCAGCAGCCAAGAGGCTCCAGGGGGCGACGAGCAGTACTTC. It specifies CASSQEAPGGDEQYF.

The chain carries TRBV7-9 and TRBJ2-6; D call uncertain. CDR3 size: 15 residues. With 0 bases removed from V and 0 bases from J, the gap between germline ends came to 3 bases. From germline, CDR1 is SEHNR and CDR2 FQNEAQ (reference sequence). This CDR3 reads CASSLAISGANVLTF. As DNA, the CDR3 is TGTGCCAGCAGCTTAGCGATCTCTGGGGCCAACGTCCTGACTTTC.